A selection of T cell receptor beta chains follows, all from one sample in a study of blood T cell repertoires in COVID-19. TCRdb's copy holds only in-frame clones and misses some; the assay was immunoSEQ multiplex PCR. The table has roughly 64,000 clones, roughly 70% seen once. The sample comprised PBMCs or T cells enriched from blood (not recorded which). The receptors come from a woman in her fifties or sixties who had been exposed to COVID-19. Both conserved end residues are part of each CDR3. A clone size is listed for some rows: how often the clone was seen (once, few, many), or a class if it is expanded.

cdr3_aa | clone_size | j_call | v_call
CASSRLAGGMNTGELFF | . | TRBJ2-2 | TRBV14
CATRQLAGGVSYEQYF | . | TRBJ2-7 | TRBV10-3
CASSSPGSGANVLTF | few | TRBJ2-6 | TRBV5-4
CAISDKGGTEAFF | . | TRBJ1-1 | TRBV10-3
CASSKTLPGGSSSDTQYF | . | TRBJ2-3 | TRBV28
CASSHPGLAVLQYF | . | TRBJ2-5 | TRBV11-2
CSVEGPLGTGVEAQHF | . | TRBJ1-5 | TRBV29-1
CASTDRGLRVAEAFF | many | TRBJ1-1 | TRBV28
CASSDRLNTEAFF | few | TRBJ1-1 | TRBV11-3
CASSRSNSPLHF | . | TRBJ1-6 | TRBV5-4
CASSQVVGKSYEQYF | . | TRBJ2-7 | TRBV3-1/TRBV3-2
CASSLFLDTQYF | . | TRBJ2-3 | TRBV5-4
CASSYGTGGAYGYTF | . | TRBJ1-2 | TRBV6-5
CASSQVETDTQYF | . | TRBJ2-3 | TRBV4-2